Shown below are 21 T cell receptor beta chains from a single sample sequenced in a study of blood T cell repertoires in COVID-19. TCRdb keeps only in-frame clones here, not all; method: immunoSEQ multiplex PCR. The sample records fewer than 200,000 clones, around 83% being singletons. The sequencing input was peripheral blood. All receptors come from a woman in her forties or fifties with COVID-19, enrolled during active disease.

This clone was observed a single time. The chain combines TRBV11-2 with TRBJ2-1, with D unclear. Per the germline V gene, CDR1 is SGHAT and CDR2 is FQNNGV. CDR3 length: 13 amino acids. Trimming stripped 5 bases from V and 3 bases from J, with 8 bases between. The CDR3 nucleotides are TGTGCCAGCAGCCCCTCTAGCTACAATGAGCAGTTCTTC. Its protein product is CASSPSSYNEQFF.

This clone is a singleton in its sample. The V and J genes are TRBV7-9 and TRBJ2-5; D remains ambiguous. Germline-derived CDR1 and CDR2 are SEHNR and FQNEAQ (reference sequence). The CDR3 extends over 12 amino acids. Trimming left V 4 bases short and J 5 bases short, with 8 bases between. The DNA for the CDR3 is TGTGCCAGCAGCTCCCTGGAGGAGACCCAGTACTTC. It codes for CASSSLEETQYF.

The chain links TRBV10-2 to TRBJ1-5; TRBD1 is a possible D gene (5 bases). This CDR3 is 12 amino acids long. Germline V CDR1 and CDR2: WSHSY, SAAADI. Trimming shortened V by 6 bases and J by 3 bases, and 6 bases separated the two germline ends. CDR3 region: CASRGPNQPQHF. The CDR3 DNA reads TGCGCCAGCAGGGGGCCCAATCAGCCCCAGCATTTT.

This sequence joins TRBV6-2 or TRBV6-3 and TRBJ2-2; TRBD2 matches at 13 bases. Trimming at V came to 3 bases and at J to 3 bases, leaving 10 bases not matched to a gene. This CDR3 spans 19 amino acids. Germline CDR1 is MNHEY and CDR2 is SVGEGT. The CDR3 coding sequence is TGTGCCAGCAGTTATCGGGGACTAGCGGGGCTCCGGGACACCGGGGAGCTGTTTTTT. It yields the protein CASSYRGLAGLRDTGELFF.

The rearrangement links TRBV6-5 to TRBJ2-3, with TRBD1 matching 11 bases. Germline V gives CDR1 MNHEY, CDR2 SVGAGI. J was trimmed by 4 bases and V by 4 bases; bases with no gene match: 4. There are 15 residues in the CDR3. The CDR3 DNA reads TGTGCCAGCAGTTCACCGGGACAGGGGGCAGATACGCAGTATTTT. As protein: CASSSPGQGADTQYF.

V is TRBV9 and J is TRBJ1-3; tentatively, D is TRBD1 (6 bases). From germline, CDR1 is SGDLS and CDR2 YYNGEE. Trimming removed 4 bases at V and 0 bases at J, with 14 bases between. The CDR3 spans 16 residues. This chain's CDR3 is CASSLTTGASGNTIYF. DNA for the CDR3: TGTGCCAGCAGCCTGACGACAGGCGCCTCTGGAAACACCATATATTTT.

V and J are TRBV6-5 and TRBJ2-7; 8 positions agree with TRBD1. Germline values: CDR1 MNHEY, CDR2 SVGAGI. V lost 6 bases and J lost 1; bases outside the gene matches: 8. CDR3 length: 15 amino acids. The DNA for the CDR3 is TGTGCCAGCAGGAAGGACAGGGATCATTCCTACGAGCAGTACTTC. Encoded protein: CASRKDRDHSYEQYF.

The chain has TRBV6-1 and TRBJ1-1; D remains unclear. The CDR3 has 17 amino acids. Trimming removed 2 bases from V and 6 bases from J, with 22 bases in between. Per germline, CDR1 MNHNS and CDR2 SASEGT. The CDR3 loop is CASSEILRSYLKAEAFF. The CDR3 DNA follows: TGTGCCAGCAGTGAAATCCTTCGCTCCTACTTGAAAGCTGAAGCTTTCTTT.

The chain has TRBV19 and TRBJ1-4; perhaps TRBD1 as D (6 bases). The CDR3 extends over 14 amino acids. V was trimmed by 4 bases and J by 8 bases, leaving 14 bases between them. Looked up from germline, CDR1 is LNHDA and CDR2 is SQIVND (reference sequence). The CDR3 here is CASSTTGSDEKLFF. In DNA, the CDR3 is TGTGCCAGTAGTACTACAGGGTCAGACGAAAAACTGTTTTTT.

The rearrangement uses TRBV7-9 and TRBJ2-2, with 8 bases matching TRBD1. CDR3 length: 16 amino acids. Germline V gene lookup returns CDR1 SEHNR and CDR2 FQNEAQ (reference sequence). V gave up 3 bases and J gave up 4 bases; unmatched junction bases: 7. The CDR3: CASSLGQGASTGELFF. The CDR3 nucleotides are TGTGCCAGCAGCTTGGGTCAGGGGGCGAGCACCGGGGAGCTGTTTTTT.

The chain recombines TRBV5-6 with TRBJ2-3, with 15 nucleotides matching TRBD2. V dropped 5 bases and J dropped 2; count of bases not matched to a gene: 12. This CDR3 has 19 residues. CDR1 SGHDT and CDR2 YYEEEE come from the germline V gene. The CDR3, as DNA: TGTGCCAGCAGGTCGGGACTAGCGGGGGGACGGAACCCCACAGATACGCAGTATTTT. As protein: CASRSGLAGGRNPTDTQYF.

This clone was detected once. This rearrangement joins TRBV5-3 to TRBJ2-3; D perhaps matches TRBD2 (7 bases). TRBV5-3 is placed among ORFs of uncertain function. Trimming took off 1 base at V and 9 bases at J, with 15 bases between the two ends. The CDR3 is made up of 14 amino acids. This chain's CDR3 is CARSLNLGGGTQYF. The CDR3 bases are TGTGCCAGAAGCTTGAACCTCGGCGGGGGCACGCAGTATTTT.

This chain uses TRBV7-9 with TRBJ2-3; possible D gene TRBD1, 5 bases. The ends were cut back, 5 bases at V and 6 bases at J, with 15 bases in the middle. Germline CDR1 SEHNR, CDR2 FQNEAQ (reference sequence). This CDR3 contains 14 residues. The CDR3 reads CASSPGGAEDTQYF. In DNA form, the CDR3 reads TGTGCCAGCAGCCCCGGTGGGGCAGAGGATACGCAGTATTTT.

V and J are TRBV6-5 and TRBJ1-6, with TRBD1 matching 7 bases. This CDR3 is built from 14 residues. V lost 2 bases to trimming and J lost 7 bases; unmatched junction nucleotides: 2. The germline CDR1 and CDR2 sequences are MNHEY and SVGAGI. As DNA, the CDR3 is TGTGCCAGCAGTTACCGGGGACAGAATTCACCCCTCCACTTT. Translating gives CASSYRGQNSPLHF.

J is TRBJ2-1 and V is TRBV5-1, with unresolved D. V was clipped by 3 bases and J by 4 bases, with 8 bases between them. The CDR3 is 13 amino acids. Germline V gene lookup returns CDR1 SGHRS and CDR2 YFSETQ. This chain's CDR3 is CASSWWQYNEQFF. As DNA, the CDR3 is TGCGCCAGCAGCTGGTGGCAGTACAATGAGCAGTTCTTC.

The chain is built from TRBV19 and TRBJ2-7, with TRBD1 matching over 8 bases. From germline, CDR1 is LNHDA and CDR2 SQIVND (reference sequence). The CDR3 consists of 16 residues. Trimming cost V 6 bases and J 0 bases; bases outside gene matches: 10. The CDR3 here is CASRLAGGLSSYEQYF. The CDR3 nucleotides read TGTGCCAGTAGATTAGCAGGGGGCCTCAGCTCCTACGAGCAGTACTTC.

The rearrangement links TRBV11-2 to TRBJ1-5; D unresolved. Trimming pared 5 bases from V and 2 bases from J, leaving 7 bases between. This CDR3 region has 13 residues. Germline values: CDR1 SGHAT, CDR2 FQNNGV. The CDR3 reads CASSEEGNQPQHF. CDR3 nucleotide sequence: TGTGCCAGCAGCGAAGAGGGCAATCAGCCCCAGCATTTT.

The table lists this clone with a few counts. Here the CDR3 DNA reads TGTGCCAGCTCCGATGCAGGGGGGAACACTGAAGCTTTCTTT. The encoded protein is CASSDAGGNTEAFF. This sequence joins TRBV18 and TRBJ1-1, with 7 bases lining up with TRBD1. J gave up 1 base and V 6 bases, and 5 bases lay outside the gene matches. This CDR3 has 14 amino acids. CDR1 and CDR2 from the germline V gene are KGHSH and LQKENI.

This clone came up a few times. The chain employs TRBV28 and TRBJ1-5; 7 bases agree with TRBD1. Trimming at V came to 6 bases and at J to 4 bases, leaving 9 bases not matched to a gene. Germline lookup yields CDR1 MDHEN and CDR2 SYDVKM. This CDR3 spans 15 amino acids. The CDR3 sequence is CASRDPTGSNQPQHF. Written as DNA, the CDR3 is TGTGCCAGCAGGGACCCGACAGGGTCGAATCAGCCCCAGCATTTT.

This chain links TRBV7-2 with TRBJ2-3; 10 bases are shared with TRBD2. Germline V lookup: CDR1 SGHTA, CDR2 FQGNSA. The CDR3 runs 14 residues. J gave up 4 bases and V 5 bases, and 3 bases lay outside the gene matches. The CDR3 sequence: CASSSGGAADTQYF. CDR3 nucleotide sequence: TGTGCCAGCAGCAGCGGGGGGGCCGCAGATACGCAGTATTTT.

The chain employs TRBV7-5 and TRBJ2-3; the table's D call TRBD2 went unverified against the DNA. TRBV7-5 is termed a pseudogene. CDR3 size: 18 residues. DNA of the CDR3: TGTGTCAGAAGCTTAGCAGGGACTAGCGGGTCCCAGGTAGATACGCAGTATTTT. It encodes CVRSLAGTSGSQVDTQYF.